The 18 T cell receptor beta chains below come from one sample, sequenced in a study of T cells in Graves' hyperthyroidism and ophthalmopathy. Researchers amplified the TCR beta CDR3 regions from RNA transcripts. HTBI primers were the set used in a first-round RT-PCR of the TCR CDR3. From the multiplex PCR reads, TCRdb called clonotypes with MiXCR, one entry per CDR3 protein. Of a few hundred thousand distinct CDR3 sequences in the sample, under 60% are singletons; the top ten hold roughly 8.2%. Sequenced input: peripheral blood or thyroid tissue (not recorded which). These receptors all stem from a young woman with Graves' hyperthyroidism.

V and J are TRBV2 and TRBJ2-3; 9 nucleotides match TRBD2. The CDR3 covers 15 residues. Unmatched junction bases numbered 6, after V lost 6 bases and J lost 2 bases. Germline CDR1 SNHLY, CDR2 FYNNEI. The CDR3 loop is CASRVSGGYTDTQYF. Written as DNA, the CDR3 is TGTGCCAGCAGGGTTAGCGGGGGATACACAGATACGCAGTATTTT.

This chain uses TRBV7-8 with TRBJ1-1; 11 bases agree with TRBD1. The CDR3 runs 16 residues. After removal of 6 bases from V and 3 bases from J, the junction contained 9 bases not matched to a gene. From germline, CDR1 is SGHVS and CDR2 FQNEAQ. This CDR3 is CASSPGTGGGDTEAFF. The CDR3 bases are TGTGCCAGCAGTCCCGGGACAGGGGGAGGGGACACTGAAGCTTTCTTT.

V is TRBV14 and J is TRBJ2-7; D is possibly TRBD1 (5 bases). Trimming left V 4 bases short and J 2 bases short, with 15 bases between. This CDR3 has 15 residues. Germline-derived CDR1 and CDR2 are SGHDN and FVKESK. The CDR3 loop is CASSLFRGGTYEQYF. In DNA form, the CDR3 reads TGTGCCAGCAGCCTCTTTAGGGGTGGAACCTACGAGCAGTACTTC.

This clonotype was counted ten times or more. The CDR3: CATSEDRAIETQYF. The CDR3 DNA is TGTGCCACCAGTGAAGACAGGGCGATTGAGACCCAGTACTTC. The chain couples TRBV24-1 to TRBJ2-5; 7 nucleotides line up with TRBD1. Germline V gene data show CDR1 as KGHDR and CDR2 as SFDVKD. Germline trimming cut 4 bases from V and 5 bases from J; bases unmatched to any gene: 6. The CDR3 totals 14 residues.

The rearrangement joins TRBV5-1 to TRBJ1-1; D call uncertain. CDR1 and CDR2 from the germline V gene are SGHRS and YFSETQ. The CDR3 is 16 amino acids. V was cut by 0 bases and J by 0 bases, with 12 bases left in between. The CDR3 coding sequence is TGCGCCAGCAGCTTGGTGGCCAATTCCATGAACACTGAAGCTTTCTTT. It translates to CASSLVANSMNTEAFF. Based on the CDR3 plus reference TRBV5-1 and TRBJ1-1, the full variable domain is KAGVTQTPRYLIKTRGQQVTLSCSPISGHRSVSWYQQTPGQGLQFLFEYFSETQRNKGNFPGRFSGRQFSNSRSEMNVSTLELGDSALYLCASSLVANSMNTEAFFGQGTRLTVV.

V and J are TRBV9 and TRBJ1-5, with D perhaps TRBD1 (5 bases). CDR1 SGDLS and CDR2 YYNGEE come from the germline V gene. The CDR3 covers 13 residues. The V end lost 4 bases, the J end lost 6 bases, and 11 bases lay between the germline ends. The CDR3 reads CASSPQGTQPQHF. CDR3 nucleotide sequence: TGTGCCAGCAGCCCCCAGGGAACTCAGCCCCAGCATTTT.

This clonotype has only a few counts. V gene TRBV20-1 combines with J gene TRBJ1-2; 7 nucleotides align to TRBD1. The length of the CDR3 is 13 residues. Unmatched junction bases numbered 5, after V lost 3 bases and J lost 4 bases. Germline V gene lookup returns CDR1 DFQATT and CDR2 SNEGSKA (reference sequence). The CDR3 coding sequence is TGCAGTGCTAGGGGGGACAGAGGCTATGGCTACACCTTC. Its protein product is CSARGDRGYGYTF.

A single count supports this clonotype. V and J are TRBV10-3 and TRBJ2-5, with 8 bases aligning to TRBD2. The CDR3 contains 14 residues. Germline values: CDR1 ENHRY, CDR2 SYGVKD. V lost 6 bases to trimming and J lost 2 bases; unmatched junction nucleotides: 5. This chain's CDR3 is CAISRTSGQETQYF. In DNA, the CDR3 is TGTGCCATCAGCCGAACTAGCGGTCAAGAGACCCAGTACTTC.

The CDR3 DNA reads as TGCAGTGCGGCAACTAACTATGGCTACACCTTC. This translates into CSAATNYGYTF. The chain recombines TRBV20-1 with TRBJ1-2; no clear D. V lost 6 bases, J lost 0 bases, and 5 bases lay in between. Per the germline V gene, CDR1 is DFQATT and CDR2 is SNEGSKA (reference sequence). The CDR3 extends over 11 amino acids.

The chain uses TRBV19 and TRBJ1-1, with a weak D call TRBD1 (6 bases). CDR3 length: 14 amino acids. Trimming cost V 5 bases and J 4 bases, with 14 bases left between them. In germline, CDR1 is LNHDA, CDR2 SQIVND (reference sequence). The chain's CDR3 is CASSYRVFSTEAFF. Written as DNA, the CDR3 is TGTGCCAGTAGTTACAGGGTATTTAGCACTGAAGCTTTCTTT.

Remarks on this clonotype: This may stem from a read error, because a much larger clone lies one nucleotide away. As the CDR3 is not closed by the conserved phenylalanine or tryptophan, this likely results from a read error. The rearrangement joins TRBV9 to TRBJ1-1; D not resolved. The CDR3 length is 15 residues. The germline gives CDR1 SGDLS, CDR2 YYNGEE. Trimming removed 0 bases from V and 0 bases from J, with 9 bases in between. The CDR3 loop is CASSVDGGMNTEAFL. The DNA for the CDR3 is TGTGCCAGCAGCGTAGATGGAGGGATGAACACTGAAGCTTTCCTT.

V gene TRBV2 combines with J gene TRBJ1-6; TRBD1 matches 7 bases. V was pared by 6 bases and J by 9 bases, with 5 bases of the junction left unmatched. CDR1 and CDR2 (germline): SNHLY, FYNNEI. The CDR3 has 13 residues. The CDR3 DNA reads TGTGCCAGCAGCTCGACAGGGAGTTCACCCCTCCACTTT. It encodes CASSSTGSSPLHF.

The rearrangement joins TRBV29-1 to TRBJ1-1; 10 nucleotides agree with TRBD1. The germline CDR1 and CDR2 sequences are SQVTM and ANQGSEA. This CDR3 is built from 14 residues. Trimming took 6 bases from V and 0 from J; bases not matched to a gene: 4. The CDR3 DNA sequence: TGCAGCGTCGGACAGGGGGTACTGAACACTGAAGCTTTCTTT. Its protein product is CSVGQGVLNTEAFF.

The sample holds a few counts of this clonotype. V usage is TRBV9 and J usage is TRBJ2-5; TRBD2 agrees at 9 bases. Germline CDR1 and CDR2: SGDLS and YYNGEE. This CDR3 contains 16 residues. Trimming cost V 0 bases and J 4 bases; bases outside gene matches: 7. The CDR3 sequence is CASSVEVSGRIETQYF. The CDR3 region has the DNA TGTGCCAGCAGCGTAGAGGTTAGCGGGAGAATAGAGACCCAGTACTTC. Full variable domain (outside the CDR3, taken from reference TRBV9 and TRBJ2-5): DSGVTQTPKHLITATGQRVTLRCSPRSGDLSVYWYQQSLDQGLQFLIQYYNGEERAKGNILERFSAQQFPDLHSELNLSSLELGDSALYFCASSVEVSGRIETQYFGPGTRLLVL.

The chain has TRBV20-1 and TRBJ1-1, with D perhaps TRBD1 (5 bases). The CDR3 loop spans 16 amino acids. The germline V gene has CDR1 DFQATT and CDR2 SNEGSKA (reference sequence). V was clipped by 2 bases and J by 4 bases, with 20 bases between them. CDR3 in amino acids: CSARQHGTLAGTEAFF. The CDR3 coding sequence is TGCAGTGCTAGACAGCATGGGACTCTTGCTGGCACTGAAGCTTTCTTT.

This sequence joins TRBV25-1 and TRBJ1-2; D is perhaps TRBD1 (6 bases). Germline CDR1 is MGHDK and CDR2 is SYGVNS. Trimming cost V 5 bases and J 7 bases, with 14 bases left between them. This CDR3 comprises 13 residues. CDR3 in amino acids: CASSTSGERGYTF. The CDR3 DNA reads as TGTGCCAGCAGTACCTCAGGGGAACGTGGCTACACCTTC.

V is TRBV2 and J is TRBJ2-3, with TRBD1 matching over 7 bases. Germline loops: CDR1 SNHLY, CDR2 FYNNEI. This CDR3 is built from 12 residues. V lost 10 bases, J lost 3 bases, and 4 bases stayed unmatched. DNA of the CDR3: TGTGCCACGCGACAGGGAACAGATACGCAGTATTTT. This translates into CATRQGTDTQYF.

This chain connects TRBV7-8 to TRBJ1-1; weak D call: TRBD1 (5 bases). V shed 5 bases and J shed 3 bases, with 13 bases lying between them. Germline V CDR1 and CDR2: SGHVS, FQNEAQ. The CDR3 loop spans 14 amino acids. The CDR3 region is CASSRTLGDTEAFF. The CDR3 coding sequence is TGTGCCAGCAGCCGAACTCTGGGGGACACTGAAGCTTTCTTT.